This TCR beta chain was recorded in a study of cytomegalovirus exposure and HLA in healthy donors. The study, taken as a whole, reports: Cytomegalovirus-associated TCR beta chains were listed, numbering 150 to 200. Reported findings show TCR beta sequences accurately forecast HLA-A and HLA-B alleles in most subjects.

Trimming pared 4 bases from V and 7 bases from J, leaving 13 bases between. The CDR3 contains 14 residues. Germline V CDR1 and CDR2: LGHNA, YNFKEQ. As regards this clone: Its antigen is undetermined.

PCR used 60 Vbeta primers and 13 Jbeta primers. Profiled with immunoSEQ multiplex PCR; TCRdb holds only in-frame clones, not every one. This table has 150,000 to 200,000 clones, roughly 77% appearing once. This receptor was obtained from a man between 18 and 35 years old in good health and CMV-seropositive. The specimen was PBMCs. The chain is built from TRBV4-2 and TRBJ2-2, with D tentatively TRBD2 (7 bases). CDR3 sequence: CASSRGGANGELFF. CDR3 sequence (DNA): TGTGCCAGCAGCCGGGGGGGGGCTAACGGGGAGCTGTTTTTT.